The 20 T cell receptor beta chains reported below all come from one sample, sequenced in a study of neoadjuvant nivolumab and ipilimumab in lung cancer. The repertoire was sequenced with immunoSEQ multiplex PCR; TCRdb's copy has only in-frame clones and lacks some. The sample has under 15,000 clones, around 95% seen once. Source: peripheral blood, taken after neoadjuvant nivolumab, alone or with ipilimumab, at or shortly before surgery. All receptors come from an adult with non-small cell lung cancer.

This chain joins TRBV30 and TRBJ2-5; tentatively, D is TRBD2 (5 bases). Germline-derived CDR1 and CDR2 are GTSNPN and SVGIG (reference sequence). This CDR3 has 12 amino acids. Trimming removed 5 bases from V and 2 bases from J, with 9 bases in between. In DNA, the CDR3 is TGTGCCTGGGATCCGGGGCAAGAGACCCAGTACTTC. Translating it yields CAWDPGQETQYF.

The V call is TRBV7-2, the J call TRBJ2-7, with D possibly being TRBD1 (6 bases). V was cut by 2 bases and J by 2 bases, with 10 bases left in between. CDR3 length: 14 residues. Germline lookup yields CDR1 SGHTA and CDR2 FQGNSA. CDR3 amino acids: CASSLRDIAYEQYF. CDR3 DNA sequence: TGTGCCAGCAGCTTACGGGACATTGCCTACGAGCAGTACTTC. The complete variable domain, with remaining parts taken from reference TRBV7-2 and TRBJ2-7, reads GAGVSQSPSNKVTEKGKDVELRCDPISGHTALYWYRQSLGQGLEFLIYFQGNSAPDKSGLPSDRFSAERTGGSVSTLTIQRTQQEDSAVYLCASSLRDIAYEQYFGPGTRLTVT.

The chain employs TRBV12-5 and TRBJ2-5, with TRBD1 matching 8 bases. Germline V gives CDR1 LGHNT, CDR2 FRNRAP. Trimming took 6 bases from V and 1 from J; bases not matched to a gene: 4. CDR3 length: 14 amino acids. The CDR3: CASGYGQGQETQYF. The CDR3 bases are TGTGCTAGTGGCTACGGACAGGGCCAAGAGACCCAGTACTTC.

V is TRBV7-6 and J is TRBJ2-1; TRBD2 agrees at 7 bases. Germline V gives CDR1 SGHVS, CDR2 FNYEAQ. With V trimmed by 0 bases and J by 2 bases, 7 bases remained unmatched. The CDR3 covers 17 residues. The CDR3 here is CASSLAGRGMTYNEQFF. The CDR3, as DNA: TGTGCCAGCAGCTTAGCTGGGCGGGGGATGACCTACAATGAGCAGTTCTTC.

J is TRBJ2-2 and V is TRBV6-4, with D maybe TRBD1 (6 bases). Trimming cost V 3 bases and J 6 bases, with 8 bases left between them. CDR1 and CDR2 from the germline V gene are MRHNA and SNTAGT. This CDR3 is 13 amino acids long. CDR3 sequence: CASSEGASGELFF. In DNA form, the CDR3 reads TGTGCCAGCAGTGAGGGGGCCTCCGGGGAGCTGTTTTTT.

The CDR3 is CASSLWSQGRYEQYF. In DNA form, the CDR3 reads TGTGCCAGCAGTTTATGGTCTCAGGGCCGCTACGAGCAGTACTTC. The V and J genes are TRBV28 and TRBJ2-7; TRBD1 might be the D (5 bases). Germline V CDR1 and CDR2: MDHEN, SYDVKM. V was shortened by 0 bases and J by 3 bases, with 12 bases between the two germline ends. This CDR3 region has 15 residues.

CDR3 nucleotides: TGTGCCAGCAACGAAAGGCCAACTAACTACAATGAGCAGTTCTTC. Protein sequence: CASNERPTNYNEQFF. The J gene is TRBJ2-1, the V gene TRBV6-5; unclear D gene. The CDR3 totals 15 residues. V dropped 7 bases and J dropped 3 bases, with 16 bases sitting between them. Germline CDR1 is MNHEY and CDR2 is SVGAGI.

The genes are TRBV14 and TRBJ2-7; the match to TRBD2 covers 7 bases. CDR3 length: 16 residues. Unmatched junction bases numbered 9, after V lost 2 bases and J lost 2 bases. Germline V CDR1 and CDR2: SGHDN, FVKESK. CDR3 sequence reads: CASSQLSRDYAYEQYF. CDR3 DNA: TGTGCCAGCAGCCAACTAAGCCGGGACTACGCCTACGAGCAGTACTTC.

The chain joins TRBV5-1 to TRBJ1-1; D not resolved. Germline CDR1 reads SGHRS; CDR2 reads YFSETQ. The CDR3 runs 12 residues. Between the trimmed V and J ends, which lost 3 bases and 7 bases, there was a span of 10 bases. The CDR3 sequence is CASSSYFREAFF. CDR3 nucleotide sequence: TGCGCCAGCAGCTCATATTTTCGTGAAGCTTTCTTT.

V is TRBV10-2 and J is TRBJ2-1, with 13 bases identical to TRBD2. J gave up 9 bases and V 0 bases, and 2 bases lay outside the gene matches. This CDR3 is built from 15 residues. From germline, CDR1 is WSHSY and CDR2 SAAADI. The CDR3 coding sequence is TGCGCCAGCAGTGAGTCGAGGACTAGCGGGAGTGAGCAGTTCTTC. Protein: CASSESRTSGSEQFF.

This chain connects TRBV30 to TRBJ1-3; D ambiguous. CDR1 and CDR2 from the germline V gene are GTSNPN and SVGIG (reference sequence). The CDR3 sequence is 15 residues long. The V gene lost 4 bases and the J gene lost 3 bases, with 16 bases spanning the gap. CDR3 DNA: TGTGCCTGGAACCTGTTCGAGGGCAATGGAAACACCATATATTTT. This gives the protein CAWNLFEGNGNTIYF.

The CDR3 loop is CASSLIVGELFF. The CDR3 bases are TGTGCCAGCAGCCTCATTGTAGGGGAGCTGTTTTTT. This sequence joins TRBV7-2 and TRBJ2-2; D not resolved. Germline V gene data show CDR1 as SGHTA and CDR2 as FQGNSA. CDR3 size: 12 residues. The V and J ends lost 5 bases and 8 bases respectively, with 9 bases between them.

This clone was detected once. The CDR3 nucleotides read TGTGCCAGCAGCTTGGGTCGGGAGACCCAGTACTTC. Residues: CASSLGRETQYF. The rearrangement links TRBV5-6 to TRBJ2-5; D ambiguous. Trimming stripped 0 bases from V and 5 bases from J, with 5 bases between. From germline, CDR1 is SGHDT and CDR2 YYEEEE. This CDR3 is built from 12 residues.

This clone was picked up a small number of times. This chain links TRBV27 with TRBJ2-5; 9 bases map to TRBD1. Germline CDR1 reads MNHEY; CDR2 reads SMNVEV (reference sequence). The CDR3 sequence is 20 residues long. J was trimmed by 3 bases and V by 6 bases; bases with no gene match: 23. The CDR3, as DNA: TGTGCCAGCAGCCCACAGGGGGCGATTATGCGTGGCGAGGGTAAAGAGACCCAGTACTTC. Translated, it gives CASSPQGAIMRGEGKETQYF.

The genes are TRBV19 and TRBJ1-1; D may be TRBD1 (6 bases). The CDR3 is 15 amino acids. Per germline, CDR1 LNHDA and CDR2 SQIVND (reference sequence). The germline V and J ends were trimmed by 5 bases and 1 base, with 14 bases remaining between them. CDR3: CASSFSGTQNTEAFF. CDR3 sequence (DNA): TGTGCCAGTAGTTTCTCCGGGACACAGAACACTGAAGCTTTCTTT.

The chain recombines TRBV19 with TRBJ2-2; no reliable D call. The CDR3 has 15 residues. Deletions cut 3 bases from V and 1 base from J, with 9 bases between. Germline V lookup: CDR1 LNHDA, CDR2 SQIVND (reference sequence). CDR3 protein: CASSMAGRNTGELFF. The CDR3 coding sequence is TGTGCCAGTAGTATGGCAGGCAGGAACACCGGGGAGCTGTTTTTT.

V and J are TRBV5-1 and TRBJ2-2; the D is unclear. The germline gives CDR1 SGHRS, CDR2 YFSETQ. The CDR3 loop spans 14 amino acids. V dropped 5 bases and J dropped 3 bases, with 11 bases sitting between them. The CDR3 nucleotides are TGCGCCAGCAGTCATGGTCAAGACACCGGGGAGCTGTTTTTT. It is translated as CASSHGQDTGELFF. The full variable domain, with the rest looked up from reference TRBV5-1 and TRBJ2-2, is KAGVTQTPRYLIKTRGQQVTLSCSPISGHRSVSWYQQTPGQGLQFLFEYFSETQRNKGNFPGRFSGRQFSNSRSEMNVSTLELGDSALYLCASSHGQDTGELFFGEGSRLTVL.

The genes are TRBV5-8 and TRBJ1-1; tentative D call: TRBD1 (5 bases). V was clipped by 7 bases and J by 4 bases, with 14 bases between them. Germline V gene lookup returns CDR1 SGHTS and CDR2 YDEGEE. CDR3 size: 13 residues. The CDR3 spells CASQVEGITEAFF. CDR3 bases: TGTGCCAGCCAGGTGGAGGGGATCACTGAAGCTTTCTTT. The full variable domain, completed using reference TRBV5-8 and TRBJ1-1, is EAGVTQSPTHLIKTRGQQATLRCSPISGHTSVYWYQQALGLGLQFLLWYDEGEERNRGNFPPRFSGRQFPNYSSELNVNALELEDSALYLCASQVEGITEAFFGQGTRLTVV.

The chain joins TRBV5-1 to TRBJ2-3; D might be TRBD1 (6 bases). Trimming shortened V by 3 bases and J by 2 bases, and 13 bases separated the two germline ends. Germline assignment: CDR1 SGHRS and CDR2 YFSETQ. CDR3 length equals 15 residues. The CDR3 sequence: CASSSRKGDTDTQYF. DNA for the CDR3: TGCGCCAGCAGCTCCCGAAAGGGGGACACAGATACGCAGTATTTT.

The DNA of the CDR3 is TGTGCCAGCAGTTCCCCGCAAAGGGACGGCGAGACCCAGTACTTC. Protein: CASSSPQRDGETQYF. This sequence joins TRBV28 and TRBJ2-5; possibly TRBD1 or TRBD2 for D (5 bases each). CDR1 is MDHEN and CDR2 is SYDVKM in the germline V gene. This CDR3 comprises 15 residues. Deletions cut 4 bases from V and 5 bases from J, with 17 bases between.